This T cell receptor beta chain was recovered during a study of blood T cell repertoires in COVID-19. On the study more broadly: Collection of acute and convalescent COVID-19 samples took place in the United States, Italy and Spain.

Original data processing: Using reference gene primer amplification, nucleated cell counts were estimated. Sequenced by immunoSEQ multiplex PCR; TCRdb stores in-frame clones only, minus some. The D gene and trimming were derived from the DNA, and the V and J assignments and clone size from that table. The data contain roughly 59,000 clones, around 79% of them singletons. The TCR was taken from a human donor in a cohort sampled during active COVID-19. Sequenced sample: peripheral blood.

The chain's CDR3 is CASSQDLAWRTDTQYF. CDR3 nucleotides: TGCGCCAGCAGCCAAGATCTAGCGTGGCGCACAGATACGCAGTATTTT. The chain combines TRBV4-3 with TRBJ2-3; tentatively, D is TRBD2 (6 bases). The CDR3 has 16 amino acids. The ends were cut back, 0 bases at V and 1 base at J, with 11 bases in the middle. From germline, CDR1 is LGHNA and CDR2 YSLEER.